This note documents a single T cell receptor (beta chain) sequence. Its antigen remains unknown. The V segment lost 0 bases and the J segment 3 bases; nucleotides outside the gene matches: 10. Germline lookup yields CDR1 SGHDN and CDR2 FVKESK. This CDR3 contains 18 residues. These data are taken from a study of T cell responses to AZD1222 COVID-19 vaccine. TCRdb keeps only in-frame clones here, not all; method: immunoSEQ multiplex PCR. The sample contains roughly 97,000 clones, around 89% of which appear only once. Study findings and constraints: Recipients of AZD1222 seropositive at baseline numbered only 6 or 7. Unmutated variant regions are reportedly targeted by nearly half of spike-specific TCRs.

This sequence originates from an adult in good health. This sample comprised peripheral blood, obtained on day 0 of AZD1222 vaccination. The chain uses TRBV14 and TRBJ2-7; 11 bases align to TRBD1. The CDR3 protein is CASSQDLGDRGKGYEQYF. CDR3 in DNA: TGTGCCAGCAGCCAAGATCTAGGGGACAGGGGGAAAGGCTACGAGCAGTACTTC. Based on the CDR3 plus reference TRBV14 and TRBJ2-7, the full variable domain is EAGVTQFPSHSVIEKGQTVTLRCDPISGHDNLYWYRRVMGKEIKFLLHFVKESKQDESGMPNNRFLAERTGGTYSTLKVQPAELEDSGVYFCASSQDLGDRGKGYEQYFGPGTRLTVT.